This passage covers 26 T cell receptor beta chains from one sample sequenced in a study of blood T cells in healthy people across ages. Through a sample-barcoded 5' primer and a J-beta primer mix, a second PCR was run for about 6 to 12 cycles. One entry per CDR3 protein results from TCRdb running MiXCR on the 5' RACE reads. Among some 760,000 distinct CDR3 sequences listed, roughly 25% were seen once. The same sample was also studied in work on T cells of mothers and their children.

The sample consisted of blood. The source of these receptors is a boy between 10 and 17 years old in good health.

The chain couples TRBV28 to TRBJ1-6, with D unresolved. Germline V gives CDR1 MDHEN, CDR2 SYDVKM. V was trimmed by 4 bases and J by 6 bases, leaving 13 bases between them. The CDR3 totals 15 residues. CDR3 sequence: CASSYRTGSNSPLHF. The CDR3 nucleotides are TGTGCCAGCAGTTACCGGACGGGGAGTAATTCACCCCTCCACTTT.

This clonotype was seen a handful of times. The gene calls are TRBV6-2 or TRBV6-3 and TRBJ2-1; D gene uncertain. CDR3 length: 14 residues. The V end lost 3 bases, the J end lost 7 bases, and 13 bases lay between the germline ends. CDR1 MNHEY and CDR2 SVGEGT come from the germline V gene. The CDR3 here is CASSYSISRNEQFF. The CDR3 DNA is TGTGCCAGCAGTTATAGTATCTCGCGGAATGAGCAGTTCTTC.

J is TRBJ2-1 and V is TRBV2; 7 nucleotides align to TRBD2. CDR3 length equals 15 residues. Germline assignment: CDR1 SNHLY and CDR2 FYNNEI. J was trimmed by 1 base and V by 3 bases; bases with no gene match: 3. The CDR3 loop is CASSDRAGSYNEQFF. The DNA for the CDR3 is TGTGCCAGCAGTGATAGAGCGGGATCCTACAATGAGCAGTTCTTC.

V usage is TRBV12-3 or TRBV12-4 and J usage is TRBJ2-3; D might be TRBD2 (6 bases). This CDR3 spans 15 amino acids. With 2 bases removed from V and 6 bases from J, the gap between germline ends came to 15 bases. CDR3: CASSLYGTRTDTQYF. CDR3 nucleotide sequence: TGTGCCAGCAGTTTATATGGGACTCGGACGGATACGCAGTATTTT.

The rearrangement joins TRBV4-2 to TRBJ2-7; TRBD1 agrees at 9 bases. Germline assignment: CDR1 LGHNA and CDR2 YNFKEQ. This CDR3 is built from 14 residues. J was trimmed by 6 bases and V by 3 bases; bases with no gene match: 6. As DNA, the CDR3 is TGTGCCAGCAGCCACCGGGACAGGGTGGCCGAGCAGTACTTC. Translated, it gives CASSHRDRVAEQYF.

The rearrangement links TRBV20-1 to TRBJ1-1, with 9 bases lining up with TRBD1. Germline V CDR1 and CDR2: DFQATT, SNEGSKA (reference sequence). The CDR3 totals 14 residues. V gave up 5 bases and J gave up 5 bases; unmatched junction bases: 9. The CDR3 coding sequence is TGCAGTGCTGGAAACAGGGGGCGAGGGACTGAAGCTTTCTTT. Protein sequence: CSAGNRGRGTEAFF.

With respect to this clonotype: The conserved final phenylalanine or tryptophan is absent from the CDR3, which likely points to a read error. V gene TRBV12-3 or TRBV12-4 combines with J gene TRBJ2-2; D call uncertain. This CDR3 contains 12 residues. Trimming pared 5 bases from V and 6 bases from J, leaving 7 bases between. The CDR3 protein is CASSLRSGELFL. The CDR3 region has the DNA TGTGCCAGCAGTCTAAGGTCCGGGGAGCTGTTTTTA.

This clonotype was seen a few times. One end of the junction varies from germline; a read error may be responsible. The V gene is TRBV7-7, the J gene TRBJ2-1; 7 bases agree with TRBD1. CDR3 length: 13 amino acids. CDR1 and CDR2 from the germline V gene are SSHAT and FNYEAQ (reference sequence). The CDR3 here is CASSSTGKSEQFF. DNA for the CDR3: TGTGCTAGCAGCTCGACAGGGAAATCTGAGCAGTTCTTC.

This clonotype was detected a few times. Its ends do not fully match the called genes, so a read error is possible. The CDR3 here is CASRKFRDFKETQYF. The CDR3, as DNA: TGTGCTAGCAGAAAGTTCCGGGACTTTAAAGAGACCCAGTACTTC. This chain connects TRBV6-5 to TRBJ2-5, with a tentative D call TRBD2 (6 bases). The CDR3 runs to 15 residues. Germline-derived CDR1 and CDR2 are MNHEY and SVGAGI.

This clonotype was picked up a small number of times. The V and J genes are TRBV7-9 and TRBJ2-7; 10 bases agree with TRBD2. The J segment lost 4 bases and the V segment lost 3 bases, leaving 9 bases of the junction unmatched. CDR1 is SEHNR, CDR2 FQNEAQ, per germline (reference sequence). The CDR3 consists of 16 residues. The CDR3 is CASSFVSSGRIYEQYF. CDR3 coding DNA: TGTGCCAGCAGCTTTGTGTCTAGCGGGAGAATTTACGAGCAGTACTTC. The full variable domain, rest sourced from reference TRBV7-9 and TRBJ2-7, is DTGVSQNPRHKITKRGQNVTFRCDPISEHNRLYWYRQTLGQGPEFLTYFQNEAQLEKSRLLSDRFSAERPKGSFSTLEIQRTEQGDSAMYLCASSFVSSGRIYEQYFGPGTRLTVT.

This chain joins TRBV6-4 and TRBJ2-2; D may correspond to TRBD1 or TRBD2 (5 bases each). Germline-derived CDR1 and CDR2 are MRHNA and SNTAGT. Trimming removed 2 bases from V and 7 bases from J, with 8 bases in between. The CDR3 extends over 13 amino acids. The CDR3 reads CASSDLGGGELFF. The CDR3 DNA follows: TGTGCCAGCAGTGACCTTGGGGGCGGGGAGCTGTTTTTT.

This clonotype came up a few times. The chain joins TRBV20-1 to TRBJ2-7; maybe TRBD2 (5 bases). V dropped 2 bases and J dropped 2 bases, with 16 bases sitting between them. Germline V lookup: CDR1 DFQATT, CDR2 SNEGSKA (reference sequence). This CDR3 has 15 residues. The CDR3 region has the DNA TGCAGTGCTAGAAAGGAGGAAATAACCCCCTACGAGCAGTACTTC. Protein: CSARKEEITPYEQYF.

The rearrangement links TRBV2 to TRBJ2-4, with 7 bases lining up with TRBD2. Germline V lookup: CDR1 SNHLY, CDR2 FYNNEI. The junction had 12 bases not matched to a gene; V was cut back by 2 bases and J by 11 bases. The CDR3 runs 15 residues. The CDR3 is CASSEIGAGGFVQYF. CDR3 DNA: TGTGCCAGCAGTGAAATCGGGGCCGGGGGGTTCGTTCAGTACTTC.

The V call is TRBV5-1, the J call TRBJ2-7; D is possibly TRBD2 (7 bases). The CDR3 has 13 residues. CDR1 and CDR2 (germline): SGHRS, YFSETQ. V lost 5 bases, J lost 3 bases, and 12 bases lay in between. The CDR3 sequence: CASRAGQNYEQYF. CDR3 coding DNA: TGCGCCAGCAGAGCGGGACAAAACTACGAGCAGTACTTC.

A remark on this clonotype: Relative to the germline gene, one junction end is altered; a read error may explain this. The chain has TRBV7-3 and TRBJ2-7; D tentatively fits TRBD1 or TRBD2 (6 bases each). Germline V gene sequence: CDR1 SGHTA, CDR2 FQGTGA. The CDR3 is 15 amino acids. CDR3 DNA sequence: TGTGCCAGCACCTTAAGGAGGGGGGCGGGCTACGAGCAGTACTTC. It yields the protein CASTLRRGAGYEQYF.

In DNA form, the CDR3 reads TGCAGTGCTATGGGTGGGTTATCCTACGAGCAGTACTTC. It translates to CSAMGGLSYEQYF. The chain combines TRBV20-1 with TRBJ2-7; D uncertain. Per germline, CDR1 DFQATT and CDR2 SNEGSKA (reference sequence). Between the trimmed V and J ends, which lost 4 bases and 1 base, there was a span of 11 bases. The CDR3 has 13 residues.

This clonotype was seen a few times. The chain joins TRBV5-1 to TRBJ2-1; 8 bases line up with TRBD2. Germline values: CDR1 SGHRS, CDR2 YFSETQ. The CDR3 length is 20 residues. The junction had 18 bases not matched to a gene; V was cut back by 4 bases and J by 0 bases. The CDR3 DNA reads TGCGCCAGCAGCACGTTTAGCGGGGTGCTACCACCAAGCTCCTACAATGAGCAGTTCTTC. It is translated as CASSTFSGVLPPSSYNEQFF. Full variable domain (remainder filled in from reference TRBV5-1 and TRBJ2-1): KAGVTQTPRYLIKTRGQQVTLSCSPISGHRSVSWYQQTPGQGLQFLFEYFSETQRNKGNFPGRFSGRQFSNSRSEMNVSTLELGDSALYLCASSTFSGVLPPSSYNEQFFGPGTRLTVL.

The chain joins TRBV7-9 to TRBJ2-3, with D tentatively TRBD1 or TRBD2 (5 bases each). The CDR3 covers 16 residues. Germline CDR1 and CDR2: SEHNR and FQNEAQ (reference sequence). V was shortened by 6 bases and J by 4 bases, with 20 bases between the two germline ends. In nucleotides, the CDR3 is TGTGCCAGCAGTCCTTCCGGGACGGGATACTCAGATACGCAGTATTTT. Its protein is CASSPSGTGYSDTQYF. The full variable domain, completed using reference TRBV7-9 and TRBJ2-3, is DTGVSQNPRHKITKRGQNVTFRCDPISEHNRLYWYRQTLGQGPEFLTYFQNEAQLEKSRLLSDRFSAERPKGSFSTLEIQRTEQGDSAMYLCASSPSGTGYSDTQYFGPGTRLTVL.

This clonotype was seen a handful of times. The CDR3 DNA follows: TGTGCCAGCAGCCAAGCGGGGGCCTCACTAGCCAAAAACATTCAGTACTTC. It encodes CASSQAGASLAKNIQYF. V usage is TRBV3-1 and J usage is TRBJ2-4; the D gene could be TRBD1 or TRBD2 (6 bases each). Trimming removed 1 base from V and 0 bases from J, with 13 bases in between. The CDR3 covers 17 residues. Germline V lookup: CDR1 LGHDT, CDR2 YNNKEL (reference sequence). The whole variable domain, remainder taken from reference TRBV3-1 and TRBJ2-4, is DTAVSQTPKYLVTQMGNDKSIKCEQNLGHDTMYWYKQDSKKFLKIMFSYNNKELIINETVPNRFSPKSPDKAHLNLHINSLELGDSAVYFCASSQAGASLAKNIQYFGAGTRLSVL.

This clonotype was counted between two and nine times. The chain has TRBV24-1 and TRBJ2-5; 8 bases are a match to TRBD2. Germline lookup yields CDR1 KGHDR and CDR2 SFDVKD. V was pared by 3 bases and J by 11 bases, with 7 bases of the junction left unmatched. The CDR3 contains 13 residues. The CDR3: CATSDGRLAKQYF. The DNA of the CDR3 is TGTGCCACCAGTGATGGGCGACTAGCGAAGCAGTACTTC.

This clonotype showed up just a few times. This chain uses TRBV20-1 with TRBJ2-3, with D unclear. Germline V gene lookup returns CDR1 DFQATT and CDR2 SNEGSKA (reference sequence). Trimming cost V 3 bases and J 6 bases, with 10 bases left between them. This CDR3 has 12 residues. CDR3 sequence (DNA): TGCAGTGCTAGGCTCCCGGCCGATACGCAGTATTTT. As protein: CSARLPADTQYF.

This clonotype was seen a few times. The chain has TRBV20-1 and TRBJ1-4; D gene uncertain. The CDR3 consists of 12 residues. With 5 bases removed from V and 5 bases from J, the gap between germline ends came to 9 bases. Germline V CDR1 and CDR2: DFQATT, SNEGSKA (reference sequence). The CDR3 spells CSALRQNEKLFF. CDR3 nucleotide sequence: TGCAGTGCTTTGAGGCAAAATGAAAAACTGTTTTTT.

This clonotype was seen more than once but under ten times. The V and J genes are TRBV24-1 and TRBJ2-1, with 15 bases lining up with TRBD2. This CDR3 is built from 20 residues. Germline V gives CDR1 KGHDR, CDR2 SFDVKD. V dropped 2 bases and J dropped 4; count of bases not matched to a gene: 11. The DNA for the CDR3 is TGTGCCACCAGTGATTCTTTTCCGGGACTAGCGGGAGGCCAATACAATGAGCAGTTCTTC. Translating it yields CATSDSFPGLAGGQYNEQFF.

J is TRBJ2-3 and V is TRBV5-6, with a weak D call TRBD2 (6 bases). The CDR3 totals 16 residues. The ends were cut back, 1 base at V and 8 bases at J, with 20 bases in the middle. The V gene's germline CDR1 is SGHDT and CDR2 YYEEEE. CDR3 nucleotides: TGTGCCAGCAGCTTGACGGGTGGGACTCCGTCTCCTACGCAGTATTTT. Amino acid sequence: CASSLTGGTPSPTQYF.

Concerning this clonotype itself: This may be a read error: a much more frequent sequence differs by one nucleotide. The chain couples TRBV7-6 to TRBJ2-1; D gene uncertain. Trimming removed 6 bases at V and 7 bases at J, with 13 bases between. The length of the CDR3 is 13 residues. CDR1 and CDR2 (germline): SGHVS, FNYEAQ. The chain's CDR3 is CASRGSGRNEQFF. DNA for the CDR3: TGTGCCAGCAGGGGGTCTGGGCGTAATGAGCAGTTCTTC.

The rearrangement uses TRBV11-1 and TRBJ2-2, with 8 bases matching TRBD1. This CDR3 is 20 amino acids long. J was trimmed by 3 bases and V by 2 bases; bases with no gene match: 17. The V gene's germline CDR1 is SGHAT and CDR2 FQDESV (reference sequence). Written as DNA, the CDR3 is TGTGCCAGCAGCTTACTCTCCGGGACAGGCGAACCTCCATACACCGGGGAGCTGTTTTTT. This codes for CASSLLSGTGEPPYTGELFF. The complete variable domain, with remaining parts taken from reference TRBV11-1 and TRBJ2-2, reads EAEVAQSPRYKITEKSQAVAFWCDPISGHATLYWYRQILGQGPELLVQFQDESVVDDSQLPKDRFSAERLKGVDSTLKIQPAELGDSAMYLCASSLLSGTGEPPYTGELFFGEGSRLTVL.